This T cell receptor beta chain is drawn from a study of cytomegalovirus exposure and HLA in healthy donors. Overall study results and limits: Whilst most TCR sequences proved rare, a subset of public TCRs occurred across many donors.

Details on this clone: The antigen is undetermined.

CDR3 size: 18 residues. The V and J ends lost 0 bases and 9 bases, in that order; junction bases with no gene match: 15. The germline V gene has CDR1 SGDLS and CDR2 YYNGEE. Profiled with immunoSEQ multiplex PCR; TCRdb holds only in-frame clones, not every one. The sample holds over 250,000 clones, 80% to 90% seen once. The V call is TRBV9, the J call TRBJ1-5, with 10 bases lining up with TRBD1. This clonotype was obtained from a woman between 18 and 30 years old in good health and CMV-seronegative. Sequencing input: PBMCs. The CDR3 region is CASSVVSGDRGPLRPQHF. The CDR3 DNA follows: TGTGCCAGCAGCGTAGTTTCAGGGGACAGGGGACCCTTGAGGCCCCAGCATTTT.